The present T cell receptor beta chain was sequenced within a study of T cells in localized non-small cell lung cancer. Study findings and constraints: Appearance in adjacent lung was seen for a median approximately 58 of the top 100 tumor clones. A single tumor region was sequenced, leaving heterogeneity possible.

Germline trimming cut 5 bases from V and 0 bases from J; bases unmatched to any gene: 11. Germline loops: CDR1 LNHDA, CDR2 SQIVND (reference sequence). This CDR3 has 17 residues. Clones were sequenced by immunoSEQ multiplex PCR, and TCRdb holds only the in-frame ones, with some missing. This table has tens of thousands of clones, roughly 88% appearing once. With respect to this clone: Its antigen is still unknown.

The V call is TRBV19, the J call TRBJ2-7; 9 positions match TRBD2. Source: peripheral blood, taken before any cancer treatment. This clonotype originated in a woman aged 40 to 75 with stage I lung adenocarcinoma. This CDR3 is CASSLKQSGGSSYEQYF. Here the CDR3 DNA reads TGTGCCAGTAGTCTAAAACAAAGCGGGGGGAGCTCCTACGAGCAGTACTTC.